This is a list of T cell receptor beta chains from one sample in a study of human T cells and chemical hapten exposure. TCRdb processed the RACE reads anew with MiXCR; each CDR3 protein has one entry. The sample yields tens of thousands of distinct CDR3 sequences, 11% seen once. The material sequenced was whole blood, taken in connection with sensitization to the hapten diphenylcyclopropenone (DPC). These receptors all stem from a woman aged 25 to 39 with alopecia areata. Some clones in this sample may be carry-over from other donors' samples. Both conserved end residues are part of each CDR3. Fields, in order: CDR3 length, V gene, J gene, D gene, clone size, CDR3 protein, CDR3 DNA. The D gene is left open where the match is weak. A clone size is listed for some rows: how often the clone was seen (once, few, many), or a class if it is expanded.

15	TRBV7-2	TRBJ2-5	TRBD2	.	CASSPPGLVGETQYF	TGTGCCAGCAGCCCGCCCGGACTAGTTGGGGAGACCCAGTACTTC
12	TRBV30	TRBJ1-6	.	many	CAWSVLNSPLHF	TGTGCCTGGAGTGTACTGAATTCACCCCTCCACTTT
11	TRBV29-1	TRBJ2-1	.	few	CSVESGYEQFF	TGCAGCGTTGAGTCGGGGTATGAGCAGTTCTTC
16	TRBV6-2/TRBV6-3	TRBJ2-3	.	few	CASRPDRSPSTDTQYF	TGTGCCAGCAGACCCGACAGGTCCCCTAGCACAGATACGCAGTATTTT
12	TRBV7-2	TRBJ1-2	TRBD1	few	CASSRQGYGYTF	TGTGCCAGTTCCCGACAGGGCTATGGCTACACCTTC
15	TRBV4-3	TRBJ2-7	.	few	CASSQDRGTYYEQYF	TGCGCCAGCAGCCAAGATCGGGGGACATACTACGAGCAGTACTTC
12	TRBV11-2	TRBJ2-7	TRBD1	many	CASSPDRDEQYF	TGTGCCAGCAGCCCAGACAGGGACGAGCAGTACTTC
12	TRBV7-9	TRBJ1-2	.	.	CASRTDNYGYTF	TGTGCCAGCAGGACAGACAACTATGGCTACACCTTC
16	TRBV20-1	TRBJ2-1	TRBD2	.	CSARDPSGRIYNEQFF	TGCAGTGCTAGAGATCCCAGCGGGAGGATATACAATGAGCAGTTCTTC
11	TRBV11-2	TRBJ2-1	.	.	CASSSIIEQFF	TGTGCCAGCAGCTCCATTATAGAGCAGTTCTTC
16	TRBV11-2	TRBJ2-2	TRBD1	many	CASSSRDRGAPGELFF	TGTGCCAGCAGCTCCCGGGACAGGGGAGCCCCCGGGGAGCTGTTTTTT
14	TRBV3-1	TRBJ2-1	TRBD1	many	CASRRGTGPYEQFF	TGTGCCAGCAGACGAGGGACAGGGCCTTATGAGCAGTTCTTC
13	TRBV12-3/TRBV12-4	TRBJ1-3	.	many	CASSLGGGNTIYF	TGTGCCAGCAGTTTAGGCGGAGGAAACACCATATATTTT
15	TRBV6-5	TRBJ1-5	TRBD1	few	CASSAGQGSNQPQHF	TGTGCCAGCAGTGCTGGACAGGGATCCAATCAGCCCCAGCATTTT
13	TRBV2	TRBJ1-1	TRBD1	many	CASSGQANTEAFF	TGTGCCAGCAGCGGACAGGCGAACACTGAAGCTTTCTTT
10	TRBV29-1	TRBJ1-1	.	.	CSVSGIGAFF	TGCAGCGTTTCCGGTATTGGGGCTTTCTTT
18	TRBV12-3/TRBV12-4	TRBJ2-3	TRBD2	many	CASSTDTGTSGAPDTQYF	TGTGCCAGCAGTACAGACACCGGGACTAGCGGGGCCCCCGATACGCAGTATTTT
13	TRBV9	TRBJ2-7	TRBD2	.	CASSPSGAYEQYF	TGTGCCAGCAGCCCTAGCGGGGCCTACGAGCAGTACTTC
15	TRBV3-1	TRBJ2-7	TRBD2	few	CASSPGLAGDYEQYF	TGTGCCAGCAGCCCAGGACTAGCGGGAGATTACGAGCAGTACTTC
13	TRBV2	TRBJ2-7	.	many	CANSRDNSYEQYF	TGTGCCAATTCCCGGGACAACTCCTACGAGCAGTACTTC
15	TRBV5-1	TRBJ1-4	.	.	CASSPALGPGEKLFF	TGCGCCAGCAGTCCAGCTTTGGGGCCGGGGGAAAAACTGTTTTTT
15	TRBV4-2	TRBJ2-7	.	many	CASSQGLGFTYEQYF	TGTGCCAGCAGCCAAGGTCTTGGATTTACCTACGAGCAGTACTTC
12	TRBV5-1	TRBJ2-5	TRBD1	few	CASRGGGETQYF	TGCGCCAGCAGAGGGGGCGGAGAGACCCAGTACTTC
11	TRBV6-5	TRBJ1-1	.	few	CASSVEGRAFF	TGTGCCAGCAGCGTAGAAGGACGAGCTTTCTTT
16	TRBV5-1	TRBJ2-1	TRBD2	few	CASSLAPSGGHNEQFF	TGCGCCAGCAGCTTGGCCCCTAGCGGGGGACACAATGAGCAGTTCTTC
15	TRBV29-1	TRBJ2-2	TRBD2	.	CSVAASGGLTGELFF	TGCAGCGTTGCGGCTAGCGGGGGCCTCACCGGGGAGCTGTTTTTT
13	TRBV7-9	TRBJ1-2	.	.	CASSSWGDYGYTF	TGTGCCAGCAGCTCATGGGGGGACTATGGCTACACCTTC
12	TRBV7-8	TRBJ2-7	.	few	CASSSGYHEQYF	TGTGCCAGCAGCTCGGGTTACCACGAGCAGTACTTC
14	TRBV7-6	TRBJ2-5	.	many	CASSTRVGKETQYF	TGTGCCAGCAGCACCAGGGTCGGGAAAGAGACCCAGTACTTC
15	TRBV18	TRBJ2-7	TRBD2	many	CASSPRRGGQDEQYF	TGTGCCAGCTCACCACGGCGGGGGGGCCAAGACGAGCAGTACTTC
15	TRBV6-2/TRBV6-3	TRBJ1-1	TRBD1	many	CASSPGTGMNTEAFF	TGTGCCAGCAGCCCCGGGACAGGGATGAACACTGAAGCTTTCTTT
12	TRBV29-1	TRBJ1-2	TRBD1	.	CSTDRGNYGYTF	TGCAGCACAGACAGGGGGAACTATGGCTACACCTTC
12	TRBV7-2	TRBJ2-3	.	many	CASSSKTDTQYF	TGTGCCAGCAGCTCCAAGACAGATACGCAGTATTTT
16	TRBV7-9	TRBJ2-3	.	.	CASSSRLGGGTDTQYF	TGTGCCAGCAGCTCCCGTTTGGGTGGCGGCACAGATACGCAGTATTTT
13	TRBV3-1	TRBJ2-1	.	few	CASSQDYNNEQFF	TGTGCCAGCAGCCAAGATTATAACAATGAGCAGTTCTTC
15	TRBV5-1	TRBJ2-5	TRBD2	few	CASSLSSGSQETQYF	TGCGCCAGCAGCTTGTCTAGCGGATCCCAAGAGACCCAGTACTTC
16	TRBV12-3/TRBV12-4	TRBJ1-3	.	.	CASSSNVQGTGNTIYF	TGTGCCAGCAGTTCAAACGTACAGGGAACTGGAAACACCATATATTTT
18	TRBV4-1	TRBJ1-1	.	.	CASSPPRPEGGVNTEAFF	TGCGCCAGCAGCCCGCCCCGACCCGAAGGGGGTGTGAACACTGAAGCTTTCTTT
12	TRBV11-2	TRBJ1-2	.	.	CASSRRPGRRSF	TGTGCCAGCAGCCGGAGGCCCGGCCGCCGCTCCTTC
14	TRBV28	TRBJ1-4	.	few	CASSLTPVGEKLFF	TGTGCCAGCAGTCTTACTCCCGTAGGTGAAAAACTGTTTTTT
12	TRBV29-1	TRBJ1-2	.	.	CSVKTGAYGYTF	TGCAGCGTTAAGACGGGAGCCTATGGCTACACCTTC
11	TRBV19	TRBJ1-4	.	.	CASRMGEKLFF	TGTGCCAGTAGAATGGGTGAAAAACTGTTTTTT
15	TRBV28	TRBJ2-3	TRBD2	few	CASSSPGLAGDTQYF	TGTGCCAGCAGTTCACCGGGACTAGCGGGAGATACGCAGTATTTT
14	TRBV5-1	TRBJ2-5	.	many	CASSTRGDQETQYF	TGCGCCAGCAGCACTAGGGGGGACCAAGAGACCCAGTACTTC
14	TRBV27	TRBJ1-2	.	.	CASSSAGLNYGYTF	TGTGCCAGCAGTTCGGCAGGACTGAACTATGGCTACACCTTC
15	TRBV28	TRBJ1-1	.	few	CASSTAGILNTEAFF	TGTGCCAGCAGTACCGCGGGGATTCTAAACACTGAAGCTTTCTTT
15	TRBV28	TRBJ1-5	.	.	CASSFADTRNQPQHF	TGTGCCAGCAGTTTTGCTGACACCCGCAATCAGCCCCAGCATTTT
14	TRBV20-1	TRBJ2-1	TRBD2	.	CSASRTSGYNEQFF	TGCAGTGCTAGTCGGACTAGCGGCTACAATGAGCAGTTCTTC
14	TRBV4-2	TRBJ2-1	TRBD1	.	CASSLPGTDNEQFF	TGTGCCAGCAGCCTCCCCGGGACAGACAATGAGCAGTTCTTC
13	TRBV2	TRBJ2-1	TRBD2	.	CASTGDGRDEQFF	TGTGCCAGCACCGGGGACGGGAGGGATGAGCAGTTCTTC
14	TRBV29-1	TRBJ1-2	.	.	CSVEIVGISYGYTF	TGCAGCGTTGAAATTGTGGGTATTAGCTATGGCTACACCTTC
14	TRBV28	TRBJ2-7	TRBD1	.	CASRGGQGAYEQYF	TGTGCCAGCAGGGGAGGACAGGGGGCTTACGAGCAGTACTTC
15	TRBV5-1	TRBJ2-1	.	.	CASSLLAGTPHEQFF	TGCGCCAGCAGCTTGCTGGCAGGGACACCCCATGAGCAGTTCTTC
16	TRBV11-2	TRBJ2-3	TRBD2	many	CASSSIAGASTDTQYF	TGTGCCAGCAGCTCAATAGCGGGGGCCAGCACAGATACGCAGTATTTT